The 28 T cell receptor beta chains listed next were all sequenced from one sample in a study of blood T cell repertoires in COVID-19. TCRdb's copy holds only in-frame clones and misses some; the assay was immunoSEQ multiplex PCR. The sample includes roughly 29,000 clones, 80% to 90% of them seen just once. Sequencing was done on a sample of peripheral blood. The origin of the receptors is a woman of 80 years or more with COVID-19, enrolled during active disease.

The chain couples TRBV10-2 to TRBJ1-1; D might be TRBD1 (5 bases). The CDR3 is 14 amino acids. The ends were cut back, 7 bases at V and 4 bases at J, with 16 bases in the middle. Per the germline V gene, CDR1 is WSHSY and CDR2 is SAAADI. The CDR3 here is CASTLRAGGTEAFF. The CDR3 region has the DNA TGCGCCAGCACCTTAAGAGCCGGGGGCACTGAAGCTTTCTTT.

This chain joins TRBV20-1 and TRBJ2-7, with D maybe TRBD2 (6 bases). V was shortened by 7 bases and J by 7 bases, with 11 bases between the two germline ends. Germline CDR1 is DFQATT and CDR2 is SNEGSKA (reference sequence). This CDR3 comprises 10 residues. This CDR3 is CSVQRGEQYF. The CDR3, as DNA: TGCAGTGTTCAACGGGGGGAGCAGTACTTC.

The DNA of the CDR3 is TGTGCCAGCAGCTTAGGGGGGACAGGGAACAATGAGCAGTTCTTC. Amino acids: CASSLGGTGNNEQFF. This chain joins TRBV7-2 and TRBJ2-1; 9 nucleotides line up with TRBD1. Germline V CDR1 and CDR2: SGHTA, FQGNSA. V was clipped by 1 base and J by 5 bases; unmatched bases: 3. The CDR3 is made up of 15 amino acids.

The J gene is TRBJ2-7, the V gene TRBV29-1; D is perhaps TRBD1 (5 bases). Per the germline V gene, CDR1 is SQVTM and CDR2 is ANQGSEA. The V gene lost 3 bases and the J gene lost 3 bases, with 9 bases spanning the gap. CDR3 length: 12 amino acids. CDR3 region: CSVDQGRYEQYF. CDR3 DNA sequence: TGCAGCGTTGACCAGGGCCGCTACGAGCAGTACTTC.

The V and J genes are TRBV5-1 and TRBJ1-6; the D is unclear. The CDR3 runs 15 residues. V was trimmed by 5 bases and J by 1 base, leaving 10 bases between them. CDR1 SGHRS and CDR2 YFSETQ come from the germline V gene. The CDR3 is CASSPTESYNSPLHF. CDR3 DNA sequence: TGCGCCAGCAGTCCTACAGAGTCCTATAATTCACCCCTCCACTTT.

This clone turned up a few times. The CDR3 DNA follows: TGTGCCAGCAGCGTACCCACAGGGAACTATGGCTACACCTTC. This translates into CASSVPTGNYGYTF. The V gene is TRBV7-9, the J gene TRBJ1-2; maybe TRBD1 (6 bases). This CDR3 is 14 amino acids long. Germline V gene data show CDR1 as SEHNR and CDR2 as FQNEAQ (reference sequence). The V and J ends lost 5 bases and 2 bases respectively, with 12 bases between them.

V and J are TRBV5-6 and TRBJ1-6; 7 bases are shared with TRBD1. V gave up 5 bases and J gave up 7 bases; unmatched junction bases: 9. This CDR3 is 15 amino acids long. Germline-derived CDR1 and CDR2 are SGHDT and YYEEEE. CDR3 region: CASSIRGLRNSPLHF. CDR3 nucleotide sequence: TGTGCCAGCAGTATCAGGGGGTTACGGAATTCACCCCTCCACTTT.

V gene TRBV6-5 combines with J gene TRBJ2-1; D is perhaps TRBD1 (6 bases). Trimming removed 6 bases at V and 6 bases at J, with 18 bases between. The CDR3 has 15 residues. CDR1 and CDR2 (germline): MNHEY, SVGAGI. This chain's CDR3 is CASRDGDMSINEQFF. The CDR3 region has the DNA TGTGCCAGCAGGGACGGGGACATGTCTATCAATGAGCAGTTCTTC.

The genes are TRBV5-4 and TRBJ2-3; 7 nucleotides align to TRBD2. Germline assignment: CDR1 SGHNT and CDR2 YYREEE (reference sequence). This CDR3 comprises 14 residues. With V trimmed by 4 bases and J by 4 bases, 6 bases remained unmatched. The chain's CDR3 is CASSTQGGPDTQYF. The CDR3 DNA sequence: TGTGCCAGCAGCACCCAGGGAGGGCCAGATACGCAGTATTTT.

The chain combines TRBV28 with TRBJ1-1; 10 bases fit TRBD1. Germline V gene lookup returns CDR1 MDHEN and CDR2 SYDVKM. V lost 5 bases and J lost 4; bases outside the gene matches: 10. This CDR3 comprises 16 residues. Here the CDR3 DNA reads TGTGCCAGCAGTACCACCCGGGACAGGGGTTTCACTGAAGCTTTCTTT. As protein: CASSTTRDRGFTEAFF.

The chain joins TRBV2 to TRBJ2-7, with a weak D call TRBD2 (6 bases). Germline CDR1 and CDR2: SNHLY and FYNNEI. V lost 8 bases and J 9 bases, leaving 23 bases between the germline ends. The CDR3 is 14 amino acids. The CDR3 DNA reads TGTGCCAGCGGAACGGCGGGGAGTGTCTTCGGGCAGTACTTC. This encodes CASGTAGSVFGQYF. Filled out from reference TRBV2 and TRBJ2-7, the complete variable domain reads EPEVTQTPSHQVTQMGQEVILRCVPISNHLYFYWYRQILGQKVEFLVSFYNNEISEKSEIFDDQFSVERPDGSNFTLKIRSTKLEDSAMYFCASGTAGSVFGQYFGPGTRLTVT.

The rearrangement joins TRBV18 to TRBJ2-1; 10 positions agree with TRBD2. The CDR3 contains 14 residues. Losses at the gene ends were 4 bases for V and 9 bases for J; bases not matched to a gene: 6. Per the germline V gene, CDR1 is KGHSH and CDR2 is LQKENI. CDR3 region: CASSHTSGDFEQFF. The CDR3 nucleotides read TGTGCCAGCTCACACACTAGCGGGGACTTTGAGCAGTTCTTC.

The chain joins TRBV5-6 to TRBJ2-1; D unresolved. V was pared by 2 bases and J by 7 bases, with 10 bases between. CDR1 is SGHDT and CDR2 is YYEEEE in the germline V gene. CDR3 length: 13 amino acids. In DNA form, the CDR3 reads TGTGCCAGCAGCTTTCCCACTTCTAATGAGCAGTTCTTC. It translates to CASSFPTSNEQFF.

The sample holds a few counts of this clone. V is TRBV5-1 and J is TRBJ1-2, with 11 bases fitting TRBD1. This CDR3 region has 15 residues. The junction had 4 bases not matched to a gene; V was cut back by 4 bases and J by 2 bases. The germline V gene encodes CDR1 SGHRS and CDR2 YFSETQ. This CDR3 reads CASSKWTGGNYGYTF. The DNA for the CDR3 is TGCGCCAGCAGCAAGTGGACAGGGGGCAACTATGGCTACACCTTC.

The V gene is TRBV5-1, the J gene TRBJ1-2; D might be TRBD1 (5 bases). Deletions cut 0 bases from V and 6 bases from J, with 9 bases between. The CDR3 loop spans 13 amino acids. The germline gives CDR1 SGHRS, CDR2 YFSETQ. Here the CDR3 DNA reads TGCGCCAGCAGCTTGGCCGGGGGGAATGGCTACACCTTC. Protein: CASSLAGGNGYTF.

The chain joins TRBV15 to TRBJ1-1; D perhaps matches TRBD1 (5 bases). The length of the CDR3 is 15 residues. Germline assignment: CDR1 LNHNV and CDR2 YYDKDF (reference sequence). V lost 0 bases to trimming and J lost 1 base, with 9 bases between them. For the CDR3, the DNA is TGTGCCACCAGCAGAGAAGGGGCCGGGAACACTGAAGCTTTCTTT. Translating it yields CATSREGAGNTEAFF.

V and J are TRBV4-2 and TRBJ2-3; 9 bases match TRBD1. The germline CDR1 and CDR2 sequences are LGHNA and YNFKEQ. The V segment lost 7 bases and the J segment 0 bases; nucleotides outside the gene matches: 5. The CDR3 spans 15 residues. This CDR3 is CASKQGATSTDTQYF. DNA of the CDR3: TGTGCCAGCAAACAGGGGGCCACAAGCACAGATACGCAGTATTTT.

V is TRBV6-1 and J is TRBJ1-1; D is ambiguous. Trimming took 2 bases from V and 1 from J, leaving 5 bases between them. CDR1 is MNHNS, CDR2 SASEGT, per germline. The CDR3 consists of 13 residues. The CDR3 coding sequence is TGTGCCAGCAGTGAAAGCCAGAACACTGAAGCTTTCTTT. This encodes CASSESQNTEAFF.

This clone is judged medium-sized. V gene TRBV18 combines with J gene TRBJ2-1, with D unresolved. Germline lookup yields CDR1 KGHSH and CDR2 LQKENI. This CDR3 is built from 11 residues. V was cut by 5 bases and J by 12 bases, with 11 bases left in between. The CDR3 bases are TGTGCCAGCTCAGTGGGCCTATCGCAGTTCTTC. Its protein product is CASSVGLSQFF.

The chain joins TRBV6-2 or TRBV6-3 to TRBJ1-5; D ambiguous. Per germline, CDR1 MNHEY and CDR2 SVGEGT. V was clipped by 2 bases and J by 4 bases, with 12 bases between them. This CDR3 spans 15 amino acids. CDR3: CASSYVAGTNQPQHF. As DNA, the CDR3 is TGTGCCAGCAGTTACGTGGCAGGAACAAATCAGCCCCAGCATTTT.

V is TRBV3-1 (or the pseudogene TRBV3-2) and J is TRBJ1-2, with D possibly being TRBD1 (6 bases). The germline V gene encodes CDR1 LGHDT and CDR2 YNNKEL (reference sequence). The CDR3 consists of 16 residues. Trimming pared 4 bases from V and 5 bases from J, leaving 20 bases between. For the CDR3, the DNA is TGTGCCAGCAGCCTCAGGGGTAGCAAATCAGGGTATGGCTACACCTTC. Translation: CASSLRGSKSGYGYTF.

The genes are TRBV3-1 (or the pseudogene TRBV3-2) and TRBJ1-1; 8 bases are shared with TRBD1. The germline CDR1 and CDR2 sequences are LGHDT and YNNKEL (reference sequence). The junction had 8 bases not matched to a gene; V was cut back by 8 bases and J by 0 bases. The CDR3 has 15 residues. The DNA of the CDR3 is TGTGCCAGCTCCAACAGGGGGTCTATGAACACTGAAGCTTTCTTT. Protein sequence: CASSNRGSMNTEAFF.

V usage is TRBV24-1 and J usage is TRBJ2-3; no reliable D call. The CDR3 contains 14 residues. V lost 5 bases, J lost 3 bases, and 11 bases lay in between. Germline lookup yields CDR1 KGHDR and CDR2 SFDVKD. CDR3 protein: CATSGAAATDTQYF. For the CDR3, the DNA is TGTGCCACCAGTGGGGCAGCCGCAACAGATACGCAGTATTTT.

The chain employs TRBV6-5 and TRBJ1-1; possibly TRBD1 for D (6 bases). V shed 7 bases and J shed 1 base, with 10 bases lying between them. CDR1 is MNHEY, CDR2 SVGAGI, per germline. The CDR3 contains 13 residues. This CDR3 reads CASTMDRNTEAFF. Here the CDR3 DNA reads TGTGCCAGCACCATGGACAGGAACACTGAAGCTTTCTTT.

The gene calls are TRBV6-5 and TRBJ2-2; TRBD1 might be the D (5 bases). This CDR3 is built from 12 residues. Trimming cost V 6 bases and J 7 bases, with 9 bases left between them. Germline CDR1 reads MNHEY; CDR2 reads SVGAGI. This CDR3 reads CASSLGVGELFF. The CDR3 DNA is TGTGCCAGCAGCCTAGGGGTCGGGGAGCTGTTTTTT.

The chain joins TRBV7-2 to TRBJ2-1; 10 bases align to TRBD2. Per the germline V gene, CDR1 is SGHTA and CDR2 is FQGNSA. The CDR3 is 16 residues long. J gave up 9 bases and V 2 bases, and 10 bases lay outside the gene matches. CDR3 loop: CASSLSSSGGAAEQFF. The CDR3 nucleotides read TGTGCCAGCAGCTTATCCTCCAGCGGGGGGGCAGCTGAGCAGTTCTTC. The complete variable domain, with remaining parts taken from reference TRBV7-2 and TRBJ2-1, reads GAGVSQSPSNKVTEKGKDVELRCDPISGHTALYWYRQSLGQGLEFLIYFQGNSAPDKSGLPSDRFSAERTGGSVSTLTIQRTQQEDSAVYLCASSLSSSGGAAEQFFGPGTRLTVL.

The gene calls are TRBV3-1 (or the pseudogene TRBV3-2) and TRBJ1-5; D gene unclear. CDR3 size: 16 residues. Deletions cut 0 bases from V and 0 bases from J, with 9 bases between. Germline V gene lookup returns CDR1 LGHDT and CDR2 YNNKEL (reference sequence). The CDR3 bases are TGTGCCAGCAGCCAAGAACCACACAATAGCAATCAGCCCCAGCATTTT. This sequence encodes CASSQEPHNSNQPQHF.

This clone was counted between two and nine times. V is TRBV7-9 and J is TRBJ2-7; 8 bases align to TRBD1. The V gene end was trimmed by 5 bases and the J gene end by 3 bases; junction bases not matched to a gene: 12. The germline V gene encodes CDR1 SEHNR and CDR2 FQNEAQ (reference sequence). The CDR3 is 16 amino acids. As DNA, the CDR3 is TGTGCCAGCAGCCGCCTGGGACAGGTTAGCTTCTACGAGCAGTACTTC. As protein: CASSRLGQVSFYEQYF.